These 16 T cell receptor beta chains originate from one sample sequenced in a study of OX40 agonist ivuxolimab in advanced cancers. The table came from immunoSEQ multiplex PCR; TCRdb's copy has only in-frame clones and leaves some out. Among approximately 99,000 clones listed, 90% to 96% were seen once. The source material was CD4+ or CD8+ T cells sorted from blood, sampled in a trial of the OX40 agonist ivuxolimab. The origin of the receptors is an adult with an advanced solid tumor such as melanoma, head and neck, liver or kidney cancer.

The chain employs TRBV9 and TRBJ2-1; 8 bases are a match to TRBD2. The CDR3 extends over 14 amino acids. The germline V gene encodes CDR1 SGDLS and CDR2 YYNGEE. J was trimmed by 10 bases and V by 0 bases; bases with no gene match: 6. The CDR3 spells CASSVDGLAGEQFF. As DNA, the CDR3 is TGTGCCAGCAGCGTAGATGGACTAGCAGGCGAGCAGTTCTTC.

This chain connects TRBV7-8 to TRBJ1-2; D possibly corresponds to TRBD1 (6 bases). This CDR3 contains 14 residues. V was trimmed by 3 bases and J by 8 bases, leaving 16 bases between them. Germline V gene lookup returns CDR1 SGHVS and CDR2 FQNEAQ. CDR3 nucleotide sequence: TGTGCCAGCAGCTTGGGCAGGGGAGGAATCGGCTACACCTTC. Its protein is CASSLGRGGIGYTF.

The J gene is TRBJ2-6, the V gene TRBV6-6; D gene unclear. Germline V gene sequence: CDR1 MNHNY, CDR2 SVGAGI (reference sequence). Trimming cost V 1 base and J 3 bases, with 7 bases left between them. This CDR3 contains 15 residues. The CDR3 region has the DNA TGTGCCAGCAGTTACTACGACGATGGGGCCAACGTCCTGACTTTC. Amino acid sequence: CASSYYDDGANVLTF.

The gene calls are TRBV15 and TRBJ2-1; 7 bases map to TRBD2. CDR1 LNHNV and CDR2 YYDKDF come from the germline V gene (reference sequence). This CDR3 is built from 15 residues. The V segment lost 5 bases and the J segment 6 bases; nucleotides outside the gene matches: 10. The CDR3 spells CATSPKGSGTNEQFF. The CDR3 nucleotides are TGTGCCACCAGCCCCAAGGGCAGCGGGACCAATGAGCAGTTCTTC.

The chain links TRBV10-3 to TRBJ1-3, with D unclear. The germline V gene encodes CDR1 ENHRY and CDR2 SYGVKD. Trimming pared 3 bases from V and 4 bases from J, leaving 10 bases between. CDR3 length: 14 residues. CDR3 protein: CAISDPRKGNTIYF. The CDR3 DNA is TGTGCCATCAGTGACCCCCGAAAGGGAAACACCATATATTTT.

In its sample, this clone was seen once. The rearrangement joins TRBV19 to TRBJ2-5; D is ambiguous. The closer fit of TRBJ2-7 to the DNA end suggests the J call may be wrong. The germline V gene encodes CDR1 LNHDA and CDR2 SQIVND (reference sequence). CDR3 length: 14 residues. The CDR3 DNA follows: TGTGCCAGTAGTATTGCGACCCTAGGTGGCGAGCAGTACTTC. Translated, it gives CASSIATLGGEQYF.

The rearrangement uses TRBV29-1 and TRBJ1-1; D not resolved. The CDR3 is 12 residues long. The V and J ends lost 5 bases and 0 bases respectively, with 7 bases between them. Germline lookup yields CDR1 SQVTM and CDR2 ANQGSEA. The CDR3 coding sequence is TGCAGCGTTCAAGTATTGAACACTGAAGCTTTCTTT. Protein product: CSVQVLNTEAFF.

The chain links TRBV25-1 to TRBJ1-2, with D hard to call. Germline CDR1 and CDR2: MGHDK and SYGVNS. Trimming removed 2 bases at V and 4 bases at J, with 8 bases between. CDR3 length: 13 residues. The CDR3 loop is CASSEKPAYGYTF. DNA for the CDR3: TGTGCCAGCAGTGAAAAACCGGCCTATGGCTACACCTTC.

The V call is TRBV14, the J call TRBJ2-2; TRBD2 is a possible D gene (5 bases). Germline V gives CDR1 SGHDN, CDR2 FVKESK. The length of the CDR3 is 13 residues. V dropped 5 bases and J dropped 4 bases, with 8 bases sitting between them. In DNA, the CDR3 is TGTGCCAGCAGCGGACGGGGCACCGGGGAGCTGTTTTTT. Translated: CASSGRGTGELFF.

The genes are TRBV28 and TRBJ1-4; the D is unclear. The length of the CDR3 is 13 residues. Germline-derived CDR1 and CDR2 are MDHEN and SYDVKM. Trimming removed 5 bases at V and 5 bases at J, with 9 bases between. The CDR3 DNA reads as TGTGCCAGCAGTCGACCGCAGAATGAAAAACTGTTTTTT. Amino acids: CASSRPQNEKLFF.

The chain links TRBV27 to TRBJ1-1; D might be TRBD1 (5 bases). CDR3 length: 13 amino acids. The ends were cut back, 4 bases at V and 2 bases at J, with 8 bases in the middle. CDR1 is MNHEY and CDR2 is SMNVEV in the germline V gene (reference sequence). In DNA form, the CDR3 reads TGTGCCAGCAGTTGGGGGTCTAACACTGAAGCTTTCTTT. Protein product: CASSWGSNTEAFF.

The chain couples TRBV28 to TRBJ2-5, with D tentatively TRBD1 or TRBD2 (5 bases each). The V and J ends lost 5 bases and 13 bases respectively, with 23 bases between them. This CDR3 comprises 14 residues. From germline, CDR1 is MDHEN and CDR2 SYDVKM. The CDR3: CASSGDAGARPRYF. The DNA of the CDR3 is TGTGCCAGCAGTGGCGACGCCGGGGCCCGCCCCCGGTACTTC.

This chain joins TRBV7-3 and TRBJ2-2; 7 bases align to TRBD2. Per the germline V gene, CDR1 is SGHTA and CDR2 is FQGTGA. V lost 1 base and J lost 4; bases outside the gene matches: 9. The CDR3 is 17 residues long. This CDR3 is CASSLNGGEGSTGELFF. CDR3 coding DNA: TGTGCCAGCAGCTTAAACGGTGGGGAGGGTTCCACCGGGGAGCTGTTTTTT.

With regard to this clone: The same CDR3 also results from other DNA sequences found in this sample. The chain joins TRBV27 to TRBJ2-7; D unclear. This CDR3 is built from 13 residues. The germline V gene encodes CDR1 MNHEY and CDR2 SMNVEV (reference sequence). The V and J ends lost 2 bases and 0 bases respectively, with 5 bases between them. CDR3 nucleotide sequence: TGTGCCAGCAGTTTAGCGGCCTCCTACGAGCAGTACTTC. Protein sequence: CASSLAASYEQYF.

CDR3 protein: CASSFGKQADTIYF. CDR3 nucleotide sequence: TGCGCCAGCAGCTTTGGGAAGCAGGCGGACACCATATATTTT. This chain connects TRBV5-1 to TRBJ1-3; no clear D gene. CDR3 length equals 14 residues. V was pared by 2 bases and J by 8 bases, with 14 bases between. Per the germline V gene, CDR1 is SGHRS and CDR2 is YFSETQ.

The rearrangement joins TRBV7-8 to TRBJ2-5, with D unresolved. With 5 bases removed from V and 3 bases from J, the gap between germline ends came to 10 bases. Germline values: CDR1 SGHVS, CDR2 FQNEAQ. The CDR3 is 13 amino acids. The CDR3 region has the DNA TGTGCCAGCAGCCCGCCGACGGAAGAGACCCAGTACTTC. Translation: CASSPPTEETQYF.